The 26 T cell receptor beta chains below were found in one sample sequenced in a study of CD8 T cells in ankylosing spondylitis. MiXCR, applied by TCRdb to the 5' RACE reads, yields one record per CDR3 protein. The sample has approximately 520,000 distinct CDR3 sequences, less than 6% seen once. Their antigens are not known. General study results and limits: It appeared that ankylosing spondylitis blood was characterized by a TCR beta motif of several highly homologous variants.

Material for sequencing was blood, either unsorted or a sorted T cell fraction (not recorded which). The source of these receptors is a male donor with ankylosing spondylitis.

This clonotype was observed at least ten times. The chain employs TRBV6-4 and TRBJ1-2, with a tentative D call TRBD1 (5 bases). This CDR3 comprises 14 residues. The germline gives CDR1 MRHNA, CDR2 SNTAGT. V was clipped by 6 bases and J by 6 bases, with 17 bases between them. CDR3 in DNA: TGTGCCAGCAGCCGGGACGGATACCCGAATGGCTACACCTTC. This gives the protein CASSRDGYPNGYTF.

This clonotype was counted many times. CDR3 nucleotide sequence: TGCAGCGTTCTACCGGGACTAGCGGGAATAAACATTCAGTACTTC. This translates into CSVLPGLAGINIQYF. This chain joins TRBV29-1 and TRBJ2-4; 13 bases match TRBD2. Germline CDR1 and CDR2: SQVTM and ANQGSEA. Trimming cost V 5 bases and J 6 bases; bases outside gene matches: 7. CDR3 length: 15 amino acids.

This clonotype has just a few counts. The chain couples TRBV11-2 to TRBJ1-2; D unclear. Germline assignment: CDR1 SGHAT and CDR2 FQNNGV. The germline V and J ends were trimmed by 1 base and 5 bases, with 11 bases remaining between them. This CDR3 comprises 14 residues. CDR3 nucleotides: TGTGCCAGCAGCTTAGCCCCCGGGAGGTATGGCTACACCTTC. Translated: CASSLAPGRYGYTF. The variable domain in full, with the rest retrieved from reference TRBV11-2 and TRBJ1-2, is EAGVAQSPRYKIIEKRQSVAFWCNPISGHATLYWYQQILGQGPKLLIQFQNNGVVDDSQLPKDRFSAERLKGVDSTLKIQPAKLEDSAVYLCASSLAPGRYGYTFGSGTRLTVV.

Ten or more counts support this clonotype. J is TRBJ2-7 and V is TRBV28; 7 bases are shared with TRBD1. The CDR3 covers 14 residues. The germline CDR1 and CDR2 sequences are MDHEN and SYDVKM. J was trimmed by 2 bases and V by 6 bases; bases with no gene match: 7. The CDR3 DNA sequence: TGTGCCAGCAGGATGACAGGGATCACCTACGAGCAGTACTTC. As protein: CASRMTGITYEQYF.

This clonotype has at least ten counts. This chain connects TRBV28 to TRBJ2-7; possibly TRBD1 for D (6 bases). There are 12 residues in the CDR3. Germline V lookup: CDR1 MDHEN, CDR2 SYDVKM. V lost 6 bases and J 6 bases, leaving 12 bases between the germline ends. The DNA of the CDR3 is TGTGCCAGCAGATTACAGGGCCTCGAGCAGTACTTC. This translates into CASRLQGLEQYF.

This clonotype was seen repeatedly, ten times or more. The chain links TRBV7-2 to TRBJ2-7; D gene uncertain. Trimming stripped 7 bases from V and 3 bases from J, with 13 bases between. This CDR3 is built from 13 residues. The germline CDR1 and CDR2 sequences are SGHTA and FQGNSA. The CDR3 spells CASTSRGGYEQYF. The DNA for the CDR3 is TGTGCCAGCACGTCGAGAGGCGGCTACGAGCAGTACTTC.

In its sample, this clonotype was seen a few times. The chain employs TRBV18 and TRBJ1-5; 7 bases match TRBD1. This CDR3 comprises 15 residues. After removal of 1 base from V and 6 bases from J, the junction contained 6 bases not matched to a gene. From germline, CDR1 is KGHSH and CDR2 LQKENI. The DNA for the CDR3 is TGTGCCAGCTCACCACAGGCAGGGGGAGGTCAGCCCCAGCATTTT. Protein: CASSPQAGGGQPQHF.

In this sample, this clonotype turned up many times. The chain joins TRBV6-1 to TRBJ1-5; 10 bases agree with TRBD1. This CDR3 comprises 19 residues. From germline, CDR1 is MNHNS and CDR2 SASEGT. After removal of 2 bases from V and 0 bases from J, the junction contained 10 bases not matched to a gene. The CDR3 DNA sequence: TGTGCCAGCAGTGAATATGGGACAGGGGAATACTATAGCAATCAGCCCCAGCATTTT. This encodes CASSEYGTGEYYSNQPQHF.

Ten or more counts support this clonotype. The chain carries TRBV20-1 and TRBJ2-1, with 9 bases aligning to TRBD2. This CDR3 region has 16 residues. Germline CDR1 DFQATT, CDR2 SNEGSKA (reference sequence). Trimming removed 1 base from V and 1 base from J; junction bases left unmatched: 5. The CDR3 DNA is TGCAGTGCTAGAGTTTTGCGGGAGGGATCCTACAATGAGCAGTTCTTC. Translating gives CSARVLREGSYNEQFF.

This clonotype was picked up many times. The gene calls are TRBV7-9 and TRBJ2-7; tentative D call: TRBD2 (5 bases). Germline V gives CDR1 SEHNR, CDR2 FQNEAQ (reference sequence). Trimming took off 5 bases at V and 5 bases at J, with 13 bases between the two ends. CDR3 size: 13 residues. The DNA of the CDR3 is TGTGCCAGCAGCCCCGGGGTCGTGGACGAGCAGTACTTC. It yields the protein CASSPGVVDEQYF.

This clonotype showed up many times. The chain carries TRBV6-2 or TRBV6-3 and TRBJ1-1, with unresolved D. The CDR3 spans 15 residues. Germline CDR1 and CDR2: MNHEY and SVGEGT. V lost 2 bases and J lost 0, with 10 bases in between. This chain's CDR3 is CASSYDPDLNTEAFF. CDR3 nucleotide sequence: TGTGCCAGCAGTTACGATCCAGATCTGAACACTGAAGCTTTCTTT.

This clonotype came up many times. The rearrangement joins TRBV6-1 to TRBJ1-5; D not resolved. V was shortened by 6 bases and J by 4 bases, with 19 bases between the two germline ends. This CDR3 has 16 amino acids. CDR1 and CDR2 (germline): MNHNS, SASEGT. CDR3 nucleotides: TGTGCCAGCAGCCCCCCATTAGGGTTGTGGAATCAGCCCCAGCATTTT. Its protein product is CASSPPLGLWNQPQHF.

In its sample, this clonotype was seen many times. CDR3 residues: CASVGWQGSTGELFF. In DNA form, the CDR3 reads TGTGCCAGCGTGGGGTGGCAGGGGAGCACCGGGGAGCTGTTTTTT. This rearrangement joins TRBV6-1 to TRBJ2-2, with D possibly matching TRBD1 (6 bases). The ends were cut back, 8 bases at V and 4 bases at J, with 17 bases in the middle. The CDR3 totals 15 residues. CDR1 is MNHNS and CDR2 is SASEGT in the germline V gene.

About this clonotype: This clone may be a read error of a much larger clone one base away. This chain uses TRBV4-3 with TRBJ1-4, with a weak D call TRBD1 (6 bases). The CDR3 length is 16 residues. Germline V gene sequence: CDR1 LGHNA, CDR2 YSLEER. The CDR3 loop reads CASSQGFSRGFEKLLF. The CDR3 DNA sequence: TGCGCCAGCAGCCAAGGGTTCAGCAGGGGTTTCGAAAAACTGCTTTTT.

In its sample, this clonotype was seen many times. The gene calls are TRBV28 and TRBJ2-7; D perhaps matches TRBD1 (5 bases). Germline CDR1 MDHEN, CDR2 SYDVKM. V was cut by 7 bases and J by 1 base, with 17 bases left in between. This CDR3 contains 15 residues. The CDR3 region has the DNA TGTGCCAGCAATGATCTTTGGACAAATTCCTACGAGCAGTACTTC. It yields the protein CASNDLWTNSYEQYF.

This clonotype was counted at least ten times. The chain combines TRBV2 with TRBJ2-4, with a weak D call TRBD2 (5 bases). The CDR3 has 13 amino acids. Between the trimmed V and J ends, which lost 4 bases and 9 bases, there was a span of 13 bases. From germline, CDR1 is SNHLY and CDR2 FYNNEI. CDR3 sequence: CASSVGEGSIQYF. In nucleotides, the CDR3 is TGTGCCAGCAGTGTCGGTGAGGGAAGCATTCAGTACTTC. Together with reference TRBV2 and TRBJ2-4, the CDR3 gives the full variable domain: EPEVTQTPSHQVTQMGQEVILRCVPISNHLYFYWYRQILGQKVEFLVSFYNNEISEKSEIFDDQFSVERPDGSNFTLKIRSTKLEDSAMYFCASSVGEGSIQYFGAGTRLSVL.

This clonotype has at least ten counts. V and J are TRBV5-1 and TRBJ1-1; D is ambiguous. Germline-derived CDR1 and CDR2 are SGHRS and YFSETQ. The CDR3 has 15 residues. Trimming removed 2 bases from V and 1 base from J, with 12 bases in between. The CDR3 DNA reads TGCGCCAGCAGCTTAACAACAGAGGCGAACACTGAAGCTTTCTTT. Translating it yields CASSLTTEANTEAFF.

There are many counts of this clonotype. The chain combines TRBV12-3 or TRBV12-4 with TRBJ1-5, with D perhaps TRBD1 (6 bases). The CDR3 extends over 13 amino acids. Trimming cost V 8 bases and J 7 bases, with 15 bases left between them. The CDR3 sequence is CASGGPRGQPQHF. Here the CDR3 DNA reads TGTGCCAGCGGGGGCCCGAGAGGGCAGCCCCAGCATTTT.

This clonotype was found many times. The V call is TRBV9, the J call TRBJ2-5, with 14 nucleotides matching TRBD2. The length of the CDR3 is 15 residues. Germline loops: CDR1 SGDLS, CDR2 YYNGEE. After removal of 0 bases from V and 5 bases from J, the junction contained 0 bases not matched to a gene. Here the CDR3 DNA reads TGTGCCAGCAGCGTAGGACTAGCGGGAGGGGAGACCCAGTACTTC. Translation gives CASSVGLAGGETQYF.

This clonotype was picked up many times. This chain uses TRBV5-1 with TRBJ1-1; 8 positions match TRBD1. With 4 bases clipped from V and 7 bases from J, the junction kept 9 bases outside the gene matches. The CDR3 covers 14 residues. Germline V gene data show CDR1 as SGHRS and CDR2 as YFSETQ. DNA of the CDR3: TGCGCCAGCAGCCTGGACAGGGCGGGTGGTGAAGCTTTCTTT. It encodes CASSLDRAGGEAFF.

This clonotype was seen a handful of times. The chain couples TRBV20-1 to TRBJ2-1, with TRBD2 matching 12 bases. Germline CDR1 DFQATT, CDR2 SNEGSKA (reference sequence). Germline trimming cut 2 bases from V and 8 bases from J; bases unmatched to any gene: 10. This CDR3 contains 16 residues. DNA of the CDR3: TGCAGTGCTAGAAAGACTAGCGGGGGCAGGGGGGATGAGCAGTTCTTC. Protein sequence: CSARKTSGGRGDEQFF.

This clonotype was seen a handful of times. The V and J genes are TRBV12-3 or TRBV12-4 and TRBJ1-4; TRBD1 aligns across 7 bases. The ends lost 6 bases at V and 8 bases at J; junction bases unmatched: 15. The CDR3 sequence is 16 residues long. The CDR3 is CASSHRLTGAEEKLFF. As DNA, the CDR3 is TGTGCCAGCAGCCATCGACTAACAGGGGCGGAGGAAAAACTGTTTTTT.

As for this clonotype: This clone may be a read error of a much larger clone one base away. The chain has TRBV6-5 and TRBJ1-6; 11 bases map to TRBD1. Germline V gene sequence: CDR1 MNHEY, CDR2 SVGAGI. There are 15 residues in the CDR3. V shed 4 bases, J shed 8 bases, and the junction held 4 bases outside the gene matches. CDR3 residues: CASSSGTGGDSPLHF. The CDR3 DNA reads TGTGCCAGCAGTTCGGGGACAGGGGGAGATTCACCCCTCCACTTT.

This clonotype was observed many times. The chain employs TRBV28 and TRBJ2-7, with 10 bases matching TRBD2. The germline V gene has CDR1 MDHEN and CDR2 SYDVKM. This CDR3 region has 15 residues. Losses at the gene ends were 6 bases for V and 6 bases for J; bases not matched to a gene: 11. CDR3 in DNA: TGTGCCAGCAGCTTGTCACTAGCGGGACCGGTCGAGCAGTACTTC. Translated, it gives CASSLSLAGPVEQYF.

This clonotype occurred many times. This sequence joins TRBV5-1 and TRBJ2-3; 7 bases fit TRBD2. The CDR3 consists of 16 residues. CDR1 and CDR2 (germline): SGHRS, YFSETQ. The trim removed 0 bases at V and 4 bases at J, leaving 8 bases unmatched. This CDR3 reads CASSLASGAGADTQYF. Here the CDR3 DNA reads TGCGCCAGCAGCTTGGCAAGCGGGGCCGGGGCAGATACGCAGTATTTT.

In this sample, this clonotype turned up many times. The chain recombines TRBV20-1 with TRBJ2-7, with TRBD2 matching 8 bases. The germline V gene has CDR1 DFQATT and CDR2 SNEGSKA (reference sequence). The J segment lost 4 bases and the V segment lost 0 bases, leaving 11 bases of the junction unmatched. This CDR3 is 16 amino acids long. CDR3 region: CSARDNREGLGYEQYF. CDR3 in DNA: TGCAGTGCTAGAGATAACCGGGAGGGCCTGGGTTACGAGCAGTACTTC.